This T cell receptor (beta chain) appears in the sequencing data of a study of cytomegalovirus exposure and HLA in healthy donors. The PCR had 60 Vbeta and 13 Jbeta primers. Clones were read by immunoSEQ multiplex PCR, and TCRdb kept only the in-frame ones, dropping some. The repertoire consists of under 120,000 clones, with about 68% occurring once and the leading ten covering 3.5% to 4%. This TCR was recovered from a man in his thirties or forties in good health and CMV-seropositive. Sequencing used PBMCs.

Here the CDR3 DNA reads TGTGCCAGCAGCCTCACTCAGGGGGATGGCTATGGCTACACCTTC. Its translation is CASSLTQGDGYGYTF. V gene TRBV5-4 combines with J gene TRBJ1-2; 7 nucleotides match TRBD1. CDR3 length: 15 residues. Germline loops: CDR1 SGHNT, CDR2 YYREEE (reference sequence). Unmatched junction bases numbered 10, after V lost 4 bases and J lost 4 bases. The complete variable domain, with remaining parts taken from reference TRBV5-4 and TRBJ1-2, reads ETGVTQSPTHLIKTRGQQVTLRCSSQSGHNTVSWYQQALGQGPQFIFQYYREEENGRGNFPPRFSGLQFPNYSSELNVNALELDDSALYLCASSLTQGDGYGYTFGSGTRLTVV.